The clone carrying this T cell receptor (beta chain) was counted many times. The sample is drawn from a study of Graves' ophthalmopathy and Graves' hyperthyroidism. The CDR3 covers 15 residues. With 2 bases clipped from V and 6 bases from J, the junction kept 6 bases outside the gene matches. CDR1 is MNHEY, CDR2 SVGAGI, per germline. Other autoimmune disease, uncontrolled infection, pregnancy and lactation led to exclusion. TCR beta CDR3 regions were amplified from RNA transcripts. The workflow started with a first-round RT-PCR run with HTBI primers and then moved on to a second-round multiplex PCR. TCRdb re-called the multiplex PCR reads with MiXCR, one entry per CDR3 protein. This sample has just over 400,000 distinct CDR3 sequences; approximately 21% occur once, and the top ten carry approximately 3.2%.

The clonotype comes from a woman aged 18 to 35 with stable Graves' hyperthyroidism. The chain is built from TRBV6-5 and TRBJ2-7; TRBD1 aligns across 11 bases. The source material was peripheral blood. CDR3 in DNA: TGTGCCAGCAGTTACCCCCGGGACAGGGGGAGCGAGCAGTACTTC. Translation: CASSYPRDRGSEQYF.